This T cell receptor (beta chain) was sequenced in a study of sequential checkpoint blockade in melanoma. Study overall: Maintenance nivolumab came after either treatment sequence.

This clone was observed once. The treatment is: randomized to nivolumab then ipilimumab (arm A) or the reverse (arm B). PBMC sorting kept live CD3+CD8+ cells without CD19 or CD56. Clones were sequenced by immunoSEQ multiplex PCR, and TCRdb holds only the in-frame ones, with some missing. The table includes around 30,000 clones, 82% detected once. Germline V lookup: CDR1 MGHRA, CDR2 YSYEKL. This CDR3 is built from 18 residues. V was trimmed by 0 bases and J by 1 base, leaving 19 bases between them. The clonotype originates from a human donor with melanoma. This chain links TRBV4-1 with TRBJ2-7; a possible D gene is TRBD1 (7 bases). The source material was CD8+ T cells sorted from blood (inferred from file names), sampled from a patient given nivolumab and ipilimumab in sequence. CDR3 in amino acids: CASSQDALGQRVSYEQYF. In nucleotides, the CDR3 is TGCGCCAGCAGCCAAGATGCCTTGGGACAGCGGGTTTCCTACGAGCAGTACTTC.